This T cell receptor (beta chain) was retrieved from a study of T cell responses to AZD1222 COVID-19 vaccine. The V end was cut by 4 bases, the J end by 7 bases, with 25 bases between. Germline V gene sequence: CDR1 MDHEN, CDR2 SYDVKM. This CDR3 has 17 amino acids. Study-level results: Spike-specific TCR breadth and depth went up after people got two AZD1222 doses. The study sampled repertoires only after the peak T cell response. Clonal diversity was possibly underestimated; the donors were predominantly white British and more often female.

Analyses pooled second doses at about 4 or about 12 weeks. Regarding this clone: Its antigen is still unknown.

This table comes from immunoSEQ multiplex PCR, and its TCRdb copy is limited to in-frame clones, with some not included. The sample has 190,000 or so clones; roughly 90% are singletons. This chain links TRBV28 with TRBJ1-2, with D maybe TRBD1 (6 bases). Sequencing was performed on peripheral blood, taken 28 days after the second AZD1222 dose. This TCR was recovered from an adult who received the AZD1222 COVID-19 vaccine. The CDR3 nucleotides read TGTGCCAGCAGTTATAATTACGGGGGAGGGGGAGAGTTTGGCTACACCTTC. It is translated as CASSYNYGGGGEFGYTF.